What follows is one TCR beta chain and its context. Its antigen is not known. This CDR3 is built from 14 residues. V lost 4 bases and J 5 bases, leaving 14 bases between the germline ends. Germline assignment: CDR1 MDHEN and CDR2 SYDVKM. The sample originates from a study of OX40 agonist ivuxolimab in advanced cancers. Study-wide background: Cancers in dose escalation were hepatocellular, melanoma, renal cell and head and neck. Antecedent anti-PD-1, anti-PD-L1 or anti-CTLA-4 therapy was permissible, with about 39% having received some. Study outcomes and limitations: Among the nonresponders, some also had low normalized T-cell clonal expansion.

Sequencing used immunoSEQ multiplex PCR; TCRdb keeps in-frame clones, though not all of them. The sample consists of roughly 15,000 clones, roughly 82% of them appearing once. Drawing of blood for sampling happened at baseline, at cycle 4 day 1, and at cycle 7 day 1. The sequence was collected from an adult with an advanced solid tumor such as melanoma, head and neck, liver or kidney cancer. The sample in question was CD4+ or CD8+ T cells sorted from blood, obtained in a trial of the OX40 agonist ivuxolimab. The rearrangement uses TRBV28 and TRBJ1-2, with a possible D match to TRBD1 (5 bases). The CDR3 protein is CASSSGTEHYGYTF. CDR3 bases: TGTGCCAGCAGTTCCGGGACCGAACATTATGGCTACACCTTC.